Sequencing of this TCR beta chain was carried out in a study of blood T cell repertoires in COVID-19. As for the study in general: Sources were T cells, B-cell-depleted T cells, or PBMCs; the material itself was cDNA or gDNA.

Source study methods: How many nucleated cells were present was estimated from reference gene primer amplification. The assay was immunoSEQ multiplex PCR, and TCRdb's table has in-frame clones only and misses some. D and trimming come from the DNA, and the V and J calls and clone size come from that table. Altogether about 150,000 clones are present, more than 65% being singletons, with the ten largest covering almost 10%. This CDR3 has 15 residues. Trimming shortened V by 5 bases and J by 6 bases, and 14 bases separated the two germline ends. In germline, CDR1 is SGHTA, CDR2 FQGNSA. This chain uses TRBV7-2 with TRBJ1-6; D is unresolved. The TCR originated in a woman in her forties or fifties with acute or convalescent COVID-19. Sample: peripheral blood. Written as DNA, the CDR3 is TGTGCCAGCAGCCGGGAGGCAGACCCTAATTCACCCCTCCACTTT. The encoded protein is CASSREADPNSPLHF.